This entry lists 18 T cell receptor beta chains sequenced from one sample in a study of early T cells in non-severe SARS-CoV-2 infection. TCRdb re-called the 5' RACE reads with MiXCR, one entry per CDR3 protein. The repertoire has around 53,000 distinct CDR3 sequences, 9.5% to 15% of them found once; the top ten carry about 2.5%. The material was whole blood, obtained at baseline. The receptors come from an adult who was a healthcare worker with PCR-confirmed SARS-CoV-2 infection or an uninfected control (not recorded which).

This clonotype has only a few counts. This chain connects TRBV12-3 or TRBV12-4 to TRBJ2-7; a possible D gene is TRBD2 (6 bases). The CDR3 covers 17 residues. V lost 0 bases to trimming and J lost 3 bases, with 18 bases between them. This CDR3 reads CASSLARIGRGIYEQYF. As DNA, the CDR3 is TGTGCCAGCAGTTTAGCGCGAATCGGGCGGGGCATCTACGAGCAGTACTTC.

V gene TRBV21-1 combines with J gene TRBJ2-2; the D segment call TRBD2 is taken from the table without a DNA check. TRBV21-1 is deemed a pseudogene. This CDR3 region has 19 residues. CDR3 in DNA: TGTGCCAGCAGCAAAGGGGGACTAGCGGGAGGGCCGGACACCGGGGAGCTGTTTTTT. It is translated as CASSKGGLAGGPDTGELFF.

The CDR3 DNA is TGTGCCAGCAGTTACAGAACTAGCGGGGAGGTGGGGGAGACCCAGTACTTC. As protein: CASSYRTSGEVGETQYF. The chain employs TRBV6-6 and TRBJ2-5; 10 nucleotides align to TRBD2. The CDR3 sequence is 17 residues long. The J segment lost 5 bases and the V segment lost 2 bases, leaving 11 bases of the junction unmatched. Germline V lookup: CDR1 MNHNY, CDR2 SVGAGI (reference sequence).

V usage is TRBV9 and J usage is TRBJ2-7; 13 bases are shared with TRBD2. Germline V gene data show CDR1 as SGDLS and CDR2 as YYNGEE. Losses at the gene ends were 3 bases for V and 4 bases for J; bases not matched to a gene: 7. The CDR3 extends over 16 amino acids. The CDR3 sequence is CASSGLAGGPSYEQYF. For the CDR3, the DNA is TGTGCCAGCAGCGGACTAGCGGGAGGCCCTTCTTACGAGCAGTACTTC.

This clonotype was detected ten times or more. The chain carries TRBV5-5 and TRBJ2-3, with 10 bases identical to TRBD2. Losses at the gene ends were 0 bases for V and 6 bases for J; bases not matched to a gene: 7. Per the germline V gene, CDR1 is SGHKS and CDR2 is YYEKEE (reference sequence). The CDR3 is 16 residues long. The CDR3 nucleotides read TGTGCCAGCAGCTTGGCCCCGCTAGCGGGAGTGGATACGCAGTATTTT. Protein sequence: CASSLAPLAGVDTQYF.

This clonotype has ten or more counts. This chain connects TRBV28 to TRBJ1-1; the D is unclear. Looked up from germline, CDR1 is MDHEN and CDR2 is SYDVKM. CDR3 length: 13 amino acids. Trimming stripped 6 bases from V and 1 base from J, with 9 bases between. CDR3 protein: CASSPIPNTEAFF. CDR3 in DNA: TGTGCCAGCAGCCCGATACCGAACACTGAAGCTTTCTTT. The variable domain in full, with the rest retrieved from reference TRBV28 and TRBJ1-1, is DVKVTQSSRYLVKRTGEKVFLECVQDMDHENMFWYRQDPGLGLRLIYFSYDVKMKEKGDIPEGYSVSREKKERFSLILESASTNQTSMYLCASSPIPNTEAFFGQGTRLTVV.

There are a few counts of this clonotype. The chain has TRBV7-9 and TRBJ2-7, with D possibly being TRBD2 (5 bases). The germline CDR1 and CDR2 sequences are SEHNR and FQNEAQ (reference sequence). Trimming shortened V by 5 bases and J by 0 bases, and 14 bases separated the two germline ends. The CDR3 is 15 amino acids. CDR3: CASSHTGKSSYEQYF. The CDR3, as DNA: TGTGCCAGCAGCCACACCGGGAAAAGCTCCTACGAGCAGTACTTC.

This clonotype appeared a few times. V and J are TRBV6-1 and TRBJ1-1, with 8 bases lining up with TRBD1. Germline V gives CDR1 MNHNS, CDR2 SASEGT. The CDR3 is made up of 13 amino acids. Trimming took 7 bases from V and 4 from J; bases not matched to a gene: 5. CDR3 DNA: TGTGCCAGCACCCTGACAGGGGCCACTGAAGCTTTCTTT. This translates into CASTLTGATEAFF.

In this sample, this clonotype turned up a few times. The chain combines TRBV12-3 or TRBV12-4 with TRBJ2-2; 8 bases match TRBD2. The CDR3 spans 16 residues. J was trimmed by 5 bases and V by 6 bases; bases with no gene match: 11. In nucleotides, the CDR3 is TGTGCCAGCAGCAGGCTAGCGGGCCGAGGGACCGGGGAGCTGTTTTTT. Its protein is CASSRLAGRGTGELFF.

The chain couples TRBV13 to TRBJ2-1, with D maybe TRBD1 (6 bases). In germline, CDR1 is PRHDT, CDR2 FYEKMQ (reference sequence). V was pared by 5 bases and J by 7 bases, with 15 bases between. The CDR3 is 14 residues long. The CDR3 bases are TGTGCCAGCAGCCTTACTATGAGGGGGAATGAGCAGTTCTTC. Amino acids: CASSLTMRGNEQFF.

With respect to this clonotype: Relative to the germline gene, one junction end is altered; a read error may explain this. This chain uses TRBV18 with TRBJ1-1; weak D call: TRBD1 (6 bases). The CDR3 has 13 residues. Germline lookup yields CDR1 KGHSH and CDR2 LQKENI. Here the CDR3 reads CASSPTGNPEAFF. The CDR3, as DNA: TGTGCCAGCTCCCCTACAGGGAACCCTGAAGCTTTCTTT. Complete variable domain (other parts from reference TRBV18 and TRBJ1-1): NAGVMQNPRHLVRRRGQEARLRCSPMKGHSHVYWYRQLPEEGLKFMVYLQKENIIDESGMPKERFSAEFPKEGPSILRIQQVVRGDSAAYFCASSPTGNPEAFFGQGTRLTVV.

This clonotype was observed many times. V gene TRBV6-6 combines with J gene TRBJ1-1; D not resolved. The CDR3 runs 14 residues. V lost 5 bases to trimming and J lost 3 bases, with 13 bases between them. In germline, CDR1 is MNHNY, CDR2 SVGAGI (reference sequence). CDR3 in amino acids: CASSQDGSYTEAFF. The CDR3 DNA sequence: TGTGCCAGCAGTCAGGACGGTAGCTACACTGAAGCTTTCTTT.

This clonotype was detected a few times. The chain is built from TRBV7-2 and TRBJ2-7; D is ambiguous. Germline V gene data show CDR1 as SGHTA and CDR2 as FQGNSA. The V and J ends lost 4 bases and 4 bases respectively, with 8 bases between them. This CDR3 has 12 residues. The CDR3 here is CASSSMGYEQYF. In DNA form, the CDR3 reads TGTGCCAGCAGCTCTATGGGATACGAGCAGTACTTC.

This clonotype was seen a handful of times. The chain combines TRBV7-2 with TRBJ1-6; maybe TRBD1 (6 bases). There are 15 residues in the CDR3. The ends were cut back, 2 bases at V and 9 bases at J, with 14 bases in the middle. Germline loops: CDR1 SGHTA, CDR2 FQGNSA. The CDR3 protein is CASSLSGTPSSPLHF. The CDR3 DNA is TGTGCCAGCAGCTTATCCGGGACACCGAGTTCACCCCTCCACTTT.

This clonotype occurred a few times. CDR3 loop: CASSQEGVAEPYNEQFF. For the CDR3, the DNA is TGTGCCAGCAGCCAAGAGGGGGTAGCGGAGCCCTACAATGAGCAGTTCTTC. V usage is TRBV3-1 and J usage is TRBJ2-1; TRBD2 is a possible D gene (6 bases). The CDR3 consists of 17 residues. V was trimmed by 0 bases and J by 2 bases, leaving 14 bases between them. Germline loops: CDR1 LGHDT, CDR2 YNNKEL (reference sequence).

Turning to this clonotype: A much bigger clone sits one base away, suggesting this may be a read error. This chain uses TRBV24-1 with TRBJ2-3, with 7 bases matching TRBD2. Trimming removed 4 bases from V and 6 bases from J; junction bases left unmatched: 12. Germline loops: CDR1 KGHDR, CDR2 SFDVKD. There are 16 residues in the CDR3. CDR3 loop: CATSEFRGGSEDTQYF. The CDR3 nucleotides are TGTGCCACCAGTGAGTTTAGGGGCGGGAGCGAGGATACGCAGTATTTT.

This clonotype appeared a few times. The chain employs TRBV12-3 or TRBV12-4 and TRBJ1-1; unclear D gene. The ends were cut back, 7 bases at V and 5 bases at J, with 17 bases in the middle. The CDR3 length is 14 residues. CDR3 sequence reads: CASTLMRVGTEAFF. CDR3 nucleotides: TGTGCCAGCACCCTAATGAGGGTAGGGACTGAAGCTTTCTTT.

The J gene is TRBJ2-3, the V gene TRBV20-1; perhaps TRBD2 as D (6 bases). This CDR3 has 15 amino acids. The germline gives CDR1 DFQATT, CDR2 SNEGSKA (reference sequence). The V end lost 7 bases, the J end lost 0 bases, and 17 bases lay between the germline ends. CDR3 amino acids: CSVFYPGLSTDTQYF. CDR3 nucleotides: TGCAGTGTCTTTTACCCGGGACTGAGCACAGATACGCAGTATTTT.